These 6 T cell receptor beta chains came from one sample sequenced in a study of blood T cells in healthy people across ages. Alongside a J-beta primer mix, a sample-barcoded 5' primer served in a second PCR lasting roughly 6 to 12 cycles. In TCRdb, the 5' RACE reads were re-called with MiXCR into one record per CDR3 protein. This sample has over a million distinct CDR3 sequences, with 35% to 55% found just once. The sample comprised blood. Receptor source: a woman between 55 and 75 years old in good health.

This clonotype was detected once. The chain carries TRBV27 and TRBJ2-7; the D gene is possibly TRBD1 (6 bases). The DNA end favors TRBJ2-5, so the J call may be wrong. This CDR3 contains 14 residues. The V gene's germline CDR1 is MNHEY and CDR2 SMNVEV (reference sequence). CDR3 nucleotides: TGTGCCAGCAGTCCCCGGACAGCTGAAGAGACCCAGTACTTC. This gives the protein CASSPRTAEETQYF.

This chain uses TRBV2 with TRBJ1-1; a possible D gene is TRBD1 (6 bases). This CDR3 is 17 amino acids long. The V end lost 5 bases, the J end lost 0 bases, and 19 bases lay between the germline ends. Germline values: CDR1 SNHLY, CDR2 FYNNEI. Here the CDR3 DNA reads TGTGCCAGCAGTTCTACCAGCACCAGGGGAGTGAACACTGAAGCTTTCTTT. Amino acid sequence: CASSSTSTRGVNTEAFF. Complete variable domain (other parts from reference TRBV2 and TRBJ1-1): EPEVTQTPSHQVTQMGQEVILRCVPISNHLYFYWYRQILGQKVEFLVSFYNNEISEKSEIFDDQFSVERPDGSNFTLKIRSTKLEDSAMYFCASSSTSTRGVNTEAFFGQGTRLTVV.

The CDR3 loop reads CAWSPDRYSNQPQHF. In DNA form, the CDR3 reads TGTGCCTGGAGTCCCGACAGATACAGCAATCAGCCCCAGCATTTT. V and J are TRBV30 and TRBJ1-5, with D perhaps TRBD1 (5 bases). Trimming stripped 2 bases from V and 1 base from J, with 12 bases between. CDR1 and CDR2 from the germline V gene are GTSNPN and SVGIG (reference sequence). The CDR3 totals 15 residues. The full variable domain, in which reference TRBV30 and TRBJ1-5 provide the parts outside the CDR3, is SQTIHQWPATLVQPVGSPLSLECTVEGTSNPNLYWYRQAAGRGLQLLFYSVGIGQISSEVPQNLSASRPQDRQFILSSKKLLLSDSGFYLCAWSPDRYSNQPQHFGDGTRLSIL.

V usage is TRBV7-2 and J usage is TRBJ2-7; 9 bases map to TRBD1. The CDR3 runs 15 residues. Per germline, CDR1 SGHTA and CDR2 FQGNSA. The ends lost 5 bases at V and 2 bases at J; junction bases unmatched: 7. In DNA, the CDR3 is TGTGCCAGCAGCGACAGGGGGGGGCGACCCTACGAGCAGTACTTC. Translating it yields CASSDRGGRPYEQYF.

The J gene is TRBJ1-1, the V gene TRBV20-1; D perhaps matches TRBD1 (5 bases). Trimming removed 8 bases from V and 0 bases from J, with 16 bases in between. There are 14 residues in the CDR3. The V gene's germline CDR1 is DFQATT and CDR2 SNEGSKA (reference sequence). The CDR3 loop is CSLWGRPMNTEAFF. Written as DNA, the CDR3 is TGCAGTTTGTGGGGCAGACCCATGAACACTGAAGCTTTCTTT.

This clonotype was observed a few times. This chain connects TRBV7-6 to TRBJ1-2; possible D gene TRBD1, 6 bases. The CDR3 loop spans 16 amino acids. Trimming removed 0 bases at V and 8 bases at J, with 19 bases between. Germline CDR1 is SGHVS and CDR2 is FNYEAQ. The CDR3 region has the DNA TGTGCCAGCAGCTTAGCGCCGGGGGGCGCGACCGGAGGCTACACCTTC. It codes for CASSLAPGGATGGYTF.